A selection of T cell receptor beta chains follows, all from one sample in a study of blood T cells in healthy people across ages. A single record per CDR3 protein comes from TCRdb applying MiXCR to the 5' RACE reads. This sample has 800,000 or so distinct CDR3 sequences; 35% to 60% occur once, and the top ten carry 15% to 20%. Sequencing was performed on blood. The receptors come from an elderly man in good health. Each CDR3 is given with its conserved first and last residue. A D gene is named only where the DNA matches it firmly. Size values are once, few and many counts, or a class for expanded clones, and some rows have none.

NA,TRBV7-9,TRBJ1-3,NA,CASSPPGRRFSGNTIYF,TGTGCCAGCAGCCCGCCGGGCCGGCGATTTTCTGGAAACACCATATATTTT
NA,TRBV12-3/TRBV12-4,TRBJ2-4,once,CASSFGEKNSIQYF,TGTGCCAGCAGTTTTGGGGAAAAAAACTCCATTCAGTACTTC
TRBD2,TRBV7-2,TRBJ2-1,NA,CASSPSGTGGRGEQFF,TGTGCCAGCAGCCCCTCCGGGACTGGCGGGAGGGGGGAACAGTTCTTC
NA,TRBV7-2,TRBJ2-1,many,CASSLGQFLSYNEQFF,TGTGCCAGCAGCTTAGGCCAGTTCCTCTCCTACAATGAGCAGTTCTTC
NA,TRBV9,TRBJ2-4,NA,CASSGPEGIQYF,TGTGCCAGCAGCGGACCAGAGGGCATTCAGTACTTC
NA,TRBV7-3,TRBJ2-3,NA,CASSVGSSFDTQYF,TGTGCCAGCAGCGTAGGGTCAAGCTTCGATACGCAGTATTTT
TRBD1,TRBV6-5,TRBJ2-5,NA,CASSLIGTGGETQYF,TGTGCCAGCAGTTTAATTGGGACAGGGGGAGAGACCCAGTACTTC
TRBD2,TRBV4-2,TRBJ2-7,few,CASSQASGASYEQYF,TGTGCCAGCAGCCAAGCTAGCGGGGCTTCCTACGAGCAGTACTTC
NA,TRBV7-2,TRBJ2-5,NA,CASSLDPPSAQYF,TGTGCCAGCAGCTTAGATCCCCCCTCCGCGCAGTACTTC
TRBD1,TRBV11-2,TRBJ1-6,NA,CASNGGPWRTGGSSPLHF,TGTGCCAGCAACGGGGGGCCGTGGAGGACAGGGGGAAGTTCACCCCTCCACTTT
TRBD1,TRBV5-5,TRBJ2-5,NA,CASSPQGAFETQYF,TGTGCCAGCAGCCCACAGGGGGCCTTCGAGACCCAGTACTTC
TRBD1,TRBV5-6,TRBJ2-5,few,CASSETGGRVETQYF,TGTGCCAGCAGCGAGACAGGGGGTAGGGTAGAGACCCAGTACTTC
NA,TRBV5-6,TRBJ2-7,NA,CASSRNTRDDYEQYF,TGTGCCAGCAGCAGAAATACTCGGGACGACTACGAGCAGTACTTC
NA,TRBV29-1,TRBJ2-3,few,CSVEGARGTDTQYF,TGCAGCGTTGAAGGCGCCCGGGGGACAGATACGCAGTATTTT
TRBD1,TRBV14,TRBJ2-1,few,CASSQVIGQGTYNEQFF,TGTGCCAGCAGCCAAGTGATCGGACAGGGGACCTACAATGAGCAGTTCTTC
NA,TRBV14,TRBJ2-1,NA,CASSQTTHNELFF,TGTGCCAGCAGTCAGACTACTCACAATGAGCTGTTCTTC
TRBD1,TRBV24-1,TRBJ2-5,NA,CATSEGQGGQETQYF,TGTGCCACCAGTGAGGGACAGGGGGGGCAAGAGACCCAGTACTTC
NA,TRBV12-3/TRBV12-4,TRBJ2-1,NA,CASTVTDNEQFF,TGTGCCAGCACCGTAACAGACAATGAGCAGTTCTTC
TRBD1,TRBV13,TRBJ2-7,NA,CASSKEGQGGYEQYF,TGTGCCAGCAGCAAGGAGGGACAGGGAGGGTACGAGCAGTACTTC
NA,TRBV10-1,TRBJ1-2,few,CASSERTNYGYTF,TGCGCCAGCAGTGAAAGGACTAACTATGGCTACACCTTC
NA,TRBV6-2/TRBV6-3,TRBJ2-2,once,CASSYWGQPRGGELFF,TGTGCCAGCAGCTACTGGGGGCAACCCAGGGGAGGGGAGCTGTTTTTT
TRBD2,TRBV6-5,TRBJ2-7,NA,CASSHPRLAGKYEQYF,TGTGCCAGCAGTCATCCTAGACTAGCGGGAAAGTACGAGCAGTACTTC
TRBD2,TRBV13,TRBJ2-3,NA,CASSLDGGSRPLTDTQYF,TGTGCCAGCAGCTTAGATGGCGGGAGCCGGCCCCTTACAGATACGCAGTATTTT
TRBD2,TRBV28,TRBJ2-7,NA,CASNHQAGSDEQYF,TGTGCCAGCAACCACCAAGCGGGATCAGACGAGCAGTACTTC
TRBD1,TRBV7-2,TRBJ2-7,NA,CASSSCGGQGRSYEQYF,TGTGCCAGCAGCTCCTGCGGGGGACAGGGGCGCTCCTACGAGCAGTACTTC
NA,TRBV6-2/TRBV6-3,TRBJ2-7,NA,CASSSSVRDPYEQYF,TGTGCCAGCAGTTCCTCTGTAAGGGATCCCTACGAGCAGTACTTC
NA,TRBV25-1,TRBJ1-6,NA,CASSLTGMSSPLHF,TGTGCCAGCAGCCTTACAGGGATGAGTTCACCCCTCCACTTT
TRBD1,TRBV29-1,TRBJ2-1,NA,CSVSGTGPYEQFF,TGCAGCGTTTCCGGGACAGGACCTTATGAGCAGTTCTTC
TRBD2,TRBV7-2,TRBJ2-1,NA,CASSLAPGTSQLNEQFF,TGTGCCAGCAGCTTAGCCCCCGGGACTAGCCAACTCAATGAGCAGTTCTTC
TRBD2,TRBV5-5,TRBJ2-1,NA,CASSLEGLAVTGGDEQFF,TGTGCCAGCAGCTTGGAGGGACTAGCGGTAACTGGGGGGGATGAGCAGTTCTTC
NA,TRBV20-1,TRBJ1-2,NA,CSASILGADYGYTF,TGCAGTGCTTCAATCCTGGGGGCAGACTATGGCTACACCTTC
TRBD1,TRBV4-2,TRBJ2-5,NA,CASSRRGQGETQYF,TGTGCCAGCAGCCGCAGGGGGCAAGGAGAGACCCAGTACTTC
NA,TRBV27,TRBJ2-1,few,CASSLYGGGFVNEQFF,TGTGCCAGCAGTTTATATGGCGGGGGCTTTGTCAATGAGCAGTTCTTC
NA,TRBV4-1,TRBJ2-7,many,CASSPVSLGNHYEQYF,TGCGCCAGCAGCCCTGTTTCGCTTGGGAATCATTACGAGCAGTACTTC
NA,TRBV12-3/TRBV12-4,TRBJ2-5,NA,CASSPRRGAETQYF,TGTGCCAGCAGCCCACGCCGGGGGGCGGAGACCCAGTACTTC
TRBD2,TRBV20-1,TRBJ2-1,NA,CSAKGGLAGPISYNEQFF,TGCAGTGCTAAGGGGGGGCTAGCGGGTCCCATTTCCTACAATGAGCAGTTCTTC
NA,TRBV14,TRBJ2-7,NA,CASRGPSYEQYF,TGTGCCAGCAGGGGACCCTCCTACGAGCAGTACTTC